The clone carrying this T cell receptor beta chain was found many times. Its antigen remains unknown. The junction departs from the called germline gene at one end, perhaps through a read error. This sample was taken from a study of identical twins. Study results and limitations: Cross-sectional statistics, not tracking of the same donors, supported the conclusions. Reduced insertions were recorded for abundant cord blood beta clonotypes, with no such pattern in memory repertoires.

This CDR3 is built from 14 residues. CDR1 is SGHKS and CDR2 is YYEKEE in the germline V gene (reference sequence). Everyone who gave samples was a healthy Caucasian. TCRdb itself ran the 5' RACE reads through MiXCR, one entry per CDR3 protein. The sample shows roughly 690,000 distinct CDR3 sequences, 6.1% of them seen only once. Sequencing input: naive T cells sorted from blood. V is TRBV5-5 and J is TRBJ2-3; D is uncertain. The source is a young man in good health. CDR3 in DNA: TGTGCCAGCAGTTTGGACCTCTATGGCGATACGCAGTATTTT. It yields the protein CASSLDLYGDTQYF.